These T cell receptor beta chains were read from a single sample in a study of identical twins. TCRdb recomputed calls from the 5' RACE reads with MiXCR, one row per CDR3 protein. The sample consists of about 520,000 distinct CDR3 sequences, roughly a fifth of them appearing once. Separately, the same data were catalogued under a study of T cells expressing NK-cell markers.

Sequencing was carried out using CD4+ T cells sorted from blood. All receptors come from a woman aged 18-30 years in good health. The CDR3 runs from the conserved cysteine through the conserved F or W. A D gene is named only where the DNA matches it firmly. Clone size appears in some rows only: once, few, many, or a class for an expanded clone.

J gene,D gene,V gene,clone size,CDR3 length,CDR3 DNA,CDR3 protein
TRBJ2-7,TRBD1,TRBV2,.,13,TGTGCCGGACAAAGACAGGGAGACTACGAGCAGTACTTC,CAGQRQGDYEQYF
TRBJ1-4,.,TRBV30,.,12,TGTGCCTGGAGCCGAGGGGGGGGAAACTTGTTTTTT,CAWSRGGGNLFF
TRBJ2-1,TRBD2,TRBV7-6,.,15,TGTGCCAGCAGCTTAGACGGGAGGGCCGCAAATGAGCAGTTCTTC,CASSLDGRAANEQFF
TRBJ2-7,.,TRBV12-3/TRBV12-4,many,12,TGTGCCAGCAGTTTAAGTACAGACGAGCAGTACTTC,CASSLSTDEQYF
TRBJ2-2,.,TRBV2,.,12,TGTGCCAGCCACAAAGGTGCCGGGGAGCTGTTTTTT,CASHKGAGELFF
TRBJ1-3,.,TRBV9,.,14,TGTGCCAGCAGCGTAGTTGGCAGGGGAGACACCATATATTTT,CASSVVGRGDTIYF
TRBJ2-1,TRBD2,TRBV20-1,many,14,TGCAGTGCTAGGGAGCGGGAGGTAGTCAATGAGCAGTTCTTC,CSAREREVVNEQFF
TRBJ1-1,.,TRBV7-2,.,16,TGTGCCAGCAGCTTAGAACCGGCGGGGGCGGGAACTGAAGCTTTCTTT,CASSLEPAGAGTEAFF
TRBJ1-1,.,TRBV5-1,few,13,TGCGCCAGCAGCTCCAATAGGGAGGCTGAAGCTTTCTTT,CASSSNREAEAFF
TRBJ1-1,.,TRBV5-6,few,11,TGTGCCAGCAGCTTGGCCCTTGAAGCTTTCTTT,CASSLALEAFF
TRBJ1-2,.,TRBV6-2/TRBV6-3,.,15,TGTGCCAGCAGTTACTGGGACACACAACGCTATGGCTACACCTTC,CASSYWDTQRYGYTF
TRBJ1-1,.,TRBV29-1,many,14,TGCAGCGTTGTCAGCGGCGGCATGAACACTGAAGCTTTCTTT,CSVVSGGMNTEAFF
TRBJ2-7,TRBD2,TRBV6-2/TRBV6-3,few,15,TGTGCCAGCAGCCGGACTAGCGGGAGTATCAACGAGCAGTACTTC,CASSRTSGSINEQYF
TRBJ2-1,TRBD2,TRBV2,.,14,TGTGCCAGCAGCGGGACTAGGAGACTCAATGAGCAGTTCTTC,CASSGTRRLNEQFF
TRBJ2-7,.,TRBV9,few,14,TGTGCCAGCAGCGTAGTGGCGGATACCTACGAGCAGTACTTC,CASSVVADTYEQYF
TRBJ2-1,.,TRBV12-3/TRBV12-4,many,14,TGTGCCAGCAGTCGGACGAGCTCCTACAATGAGCAGTTCTTC,CASSRTSSYNEQFF
TRBJ1-1,TRBD1,TRBV28,.,14,TGTGCCAGCAGGTCAACAGGGGCGGACACTGAAGCTTTCTTT,CASRSTGADTEAFF
TRBJ2-1,TRBD1,TRBV20-1,.,12,TGCAGTGCTAGAGAAACAGGGGGAGAGCAGTTCTTC,CSARETGGEQFF
TRBJ1-2,.,TRBV20-1,.,14,TGCAGTGCTAGACGGAGGGAGTCTGCCTATGGCTACACCTTC,CSARRRESAYGYTF
TRBJ2-3,TRBD1,TRBV4-1,once,17,TGCGCCAGCAGCCAACCCCTGAAAGGGACAGGGGGAGATACGCAGTATTTT,CASSQPLKGTGGDTQYF
TRBJ2-5,.,TRBV20-1,.,15,TGCAGTGCTAGGGAACCTTTAGGGAGGGGGGAGACCCAGTACTTC,CSAREPLGRGETQYF
TRBJ2-4,.,TRBV5-5,few,13,TGTGCCAGCAGCCGGGACATCGAAAACATTCAGTACTTC,CASSRDIENIQYF
TRBJ2-7,TRBD1,TRBV5-1,few,16,TGCGCCAGCAGCATCTTGCCGGGACAGGGTAACTACGAGCAGTACTTC,CASSILPGQGNYEQYF
TRBJ1-2,TRBD1,TRBV9,few,14,TGTGCCAGCAGCCGGACAGGGGGCGAGAGCGGCTACACCTTC,CASSRTGGESGYTF
TRBJ2-3,.,TRBV6-5,.,13,TGTGCCAGCAGTTATGTAGGGGGAGATACGCAGTATTTT,CASSYVGGDTQYF
TRBJ1-2,.,TRBV6-6,.,13,TGTGCCGGAGCCGGGACATCGAACTATGGCTACACCTTC,CAGAGTSNYGYTF
TRBJ1-2,TRBD1,TRBV7-2,.,13,TGTGCCAGCAGCCCGGACAGGGTTCGGGGCTACACCTTC,CASSPDRVRGYTF
TRBJ1-2,.,TRBV29-1,few,17,TGCAGCGTTGAAGGGGTGGTTGAGACAGAAGCTAACTATGGCTACACCTTC,CSVEGVVETEANYGYTF
TRBJ1-3,TRBD1,TRBV27,few,18,TGTGCCAGCAGTTTATCGGGGCAGGGGGCCTTTTCTGGAAACACCATATATTTT,CASSLSGQGAFSGNTIYF
TRBJ2-1,TRBD2,TRBV20-1,few,15,TGCAGTGCTAGAGCCCCCCGGGGGGGTGTAAATGAGCAGTTCTTC,CSARAPRGGVNEQFF
TRBJ1-1,.,TRBV7-3,few,16,TGTGCCAGCAGCCCCACGGCCCCAGGGTTGAACACTGAAGCTTTCTTT,CASSPTAPGLNTEAFF
TRBJ1-4,.,TRBV12-3/TRBV12-4,.,14,TGTGCCAGCTCTGTCGGGCGGCGCAATGAAAAACTGTTTTTT,CASSVGRRNEKLFF